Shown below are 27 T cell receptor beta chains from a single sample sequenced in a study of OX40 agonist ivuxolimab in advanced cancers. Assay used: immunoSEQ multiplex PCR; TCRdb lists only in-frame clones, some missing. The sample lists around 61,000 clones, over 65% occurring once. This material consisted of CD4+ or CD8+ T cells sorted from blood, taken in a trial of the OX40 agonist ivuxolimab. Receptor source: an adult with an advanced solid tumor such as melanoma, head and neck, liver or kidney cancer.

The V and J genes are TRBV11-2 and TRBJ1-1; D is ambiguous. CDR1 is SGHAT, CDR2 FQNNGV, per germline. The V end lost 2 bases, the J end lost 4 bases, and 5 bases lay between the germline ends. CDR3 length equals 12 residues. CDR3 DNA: TGTGCCAGCAGCTTAAGCAGCACTGAAGCTTTCTTT. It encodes CASSLSSTEAFF.

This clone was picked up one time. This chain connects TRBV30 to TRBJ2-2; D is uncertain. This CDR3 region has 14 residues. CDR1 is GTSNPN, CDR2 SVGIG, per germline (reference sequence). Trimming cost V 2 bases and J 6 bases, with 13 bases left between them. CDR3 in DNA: TGTGCCTGGAGTCAACAGACTTCGGCCGGGGAGCTGTTTTTT. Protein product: CAWSQQTSAGELFF.

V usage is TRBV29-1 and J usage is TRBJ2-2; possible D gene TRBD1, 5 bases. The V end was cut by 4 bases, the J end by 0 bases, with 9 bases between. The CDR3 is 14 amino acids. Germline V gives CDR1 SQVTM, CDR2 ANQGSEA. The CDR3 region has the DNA TGCAGCGTTGTTAGGACAACGAACACCGGGGAGCTGTTTTTT. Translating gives CSVVRTTNTGELFF.

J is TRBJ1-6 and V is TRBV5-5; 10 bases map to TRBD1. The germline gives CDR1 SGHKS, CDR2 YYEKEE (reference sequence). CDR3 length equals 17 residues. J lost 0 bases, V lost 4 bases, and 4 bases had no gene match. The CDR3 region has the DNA TGTGCCAGCAGCATCCGGGACAGGGGCTCCTATAATTCACCCCTCCACTTT. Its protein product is CASSIRDRGSYNSPLHF.

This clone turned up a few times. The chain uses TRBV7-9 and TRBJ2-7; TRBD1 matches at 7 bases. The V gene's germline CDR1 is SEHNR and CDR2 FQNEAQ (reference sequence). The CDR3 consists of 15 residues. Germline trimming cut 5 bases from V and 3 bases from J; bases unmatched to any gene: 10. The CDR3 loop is CASSTRDSIVYEQYF. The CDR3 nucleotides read TGTGCCAGCAGCACAAGGGACAGTATAGTCTACGAGCAGTACTTC.

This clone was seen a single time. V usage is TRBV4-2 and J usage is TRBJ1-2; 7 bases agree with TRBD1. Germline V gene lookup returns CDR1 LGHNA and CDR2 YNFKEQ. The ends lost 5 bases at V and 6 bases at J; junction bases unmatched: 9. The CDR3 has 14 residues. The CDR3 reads CASSAPTGSHGYTF. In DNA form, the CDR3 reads TGTGCCAGCAGCGCGCCGACAGGGTCCCATGGCTACACCTTC.

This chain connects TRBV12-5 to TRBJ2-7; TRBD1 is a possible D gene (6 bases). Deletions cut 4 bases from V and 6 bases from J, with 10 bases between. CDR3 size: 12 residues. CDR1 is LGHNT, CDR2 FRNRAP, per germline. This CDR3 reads CASGWLRGEQYF. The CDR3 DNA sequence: TGTGCTAGTGGTTGGCTCAGGGGCGAGCAGTACTTC.

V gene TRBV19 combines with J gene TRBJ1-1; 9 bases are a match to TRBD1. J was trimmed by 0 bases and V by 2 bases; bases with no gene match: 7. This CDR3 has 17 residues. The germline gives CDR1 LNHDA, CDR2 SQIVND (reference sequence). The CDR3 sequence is CASSINRDRALNTEAFF. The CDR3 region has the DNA TGTGCCAGTAGTATAAACCGGGACAGGGCTCTGAACACTGAAGCTTTCTTT.

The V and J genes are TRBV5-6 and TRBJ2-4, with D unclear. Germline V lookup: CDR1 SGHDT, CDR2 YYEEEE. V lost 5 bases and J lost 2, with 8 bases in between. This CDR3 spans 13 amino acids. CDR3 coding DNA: TGTGCCAGCAGTATAGACCCCAAAAACATTCAGTACTTC. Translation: CASSIDPKNIQYF.

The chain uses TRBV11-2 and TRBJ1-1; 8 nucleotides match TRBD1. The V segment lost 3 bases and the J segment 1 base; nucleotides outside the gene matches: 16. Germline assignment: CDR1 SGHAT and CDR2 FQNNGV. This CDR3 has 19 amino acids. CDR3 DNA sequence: TGTGCCAGCAGCTTGGCCGGGACAGGACACACGGCCAGGAACACTGAAGCTTTCTTT. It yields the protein CASSLAGTGHTARNTEAFF.

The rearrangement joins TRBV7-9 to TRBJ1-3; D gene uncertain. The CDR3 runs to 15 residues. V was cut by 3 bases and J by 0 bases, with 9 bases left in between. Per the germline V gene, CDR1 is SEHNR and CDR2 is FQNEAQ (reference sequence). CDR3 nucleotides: TGTGCCAGCAGCTTGGATCTCTACTCTGGAAACACCATATATTTT. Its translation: CASSLDLYSGNTIYF.

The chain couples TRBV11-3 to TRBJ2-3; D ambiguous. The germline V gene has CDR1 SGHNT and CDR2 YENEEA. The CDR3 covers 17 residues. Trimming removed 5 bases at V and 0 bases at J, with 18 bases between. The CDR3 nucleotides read TGTGCCAGCAGCCTGGATCAGGTGTCCTCTAGCACAGATACGCAGTATTTT. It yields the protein CASSLDQVSSSTDTQYF.

This CDR3 reads CASSSSESLGQFF. DNA of the CDR3: TGTGCCAGTAGTAGTTCAGAGTCATTGGGTCAGTTCTTC. V is TRBV19 and J is TRBJ2-1; D is undetermined. CDR3 length: 13 residues. Germline V lookup: CDR1 LNHDA, CDR2 SQIVND (reference sequence). V gave up 4 bases and J gave up 13 bases, with 17 bases separating them.

CDR3 coding DNA: TGTGCCAGCAGTGAAAGCCCGTCCTTCGGGGAGCTGTTTTTT. As protein: CASSESPSFGELFF. The chain combines TRBV2 with TRBJ2-2; the D is unclear. The CDR3 runs to 14 residues. Trimming removed 2 bases from V and 7 bases from J, with 11 bases in between. The germline V gene encodes CDR1 SNHLY and CDR2 FYNNEI. The full variable domain, in which reference TRBV2 and TRBJ2-2 provide the parts outside the CDR3, is EPEVTQTPSHQVTQMGQEVILRCVPISNHLYFYWYRQILGQKVEFLVSFYNNEISEKSEIFDDQFSVERPDGSNFTLKIRSTKLEDSAMYFCASSESPSFGELFFGEGSRLTVL.

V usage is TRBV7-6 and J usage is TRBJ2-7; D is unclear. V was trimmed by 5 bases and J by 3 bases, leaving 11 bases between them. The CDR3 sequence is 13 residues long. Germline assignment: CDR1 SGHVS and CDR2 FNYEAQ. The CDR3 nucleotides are TGTGCCAGCAGCACCGGAACGCGCTACGAGCAGTACTTC. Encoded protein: CASSTGTRYEQYF. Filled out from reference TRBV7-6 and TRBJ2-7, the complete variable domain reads GAGVSQSPRYKVTKRGQDVALRCDPISGHVSLYWYRQALGQGPEFLTYFNYEAQQDKSGLPNDRFSAERPEGSISTLTIQRTEQRDSAMYRCASSTGTRYEQYFGPGTRLTVT.

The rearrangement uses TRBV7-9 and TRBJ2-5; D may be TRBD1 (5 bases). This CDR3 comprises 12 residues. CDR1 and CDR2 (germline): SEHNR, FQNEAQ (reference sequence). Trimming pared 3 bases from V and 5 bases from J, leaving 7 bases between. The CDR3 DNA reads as TGTGCCAGCAGCTTCAACAGGGAGACCCAGTACTTC. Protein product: CASSFNRETQYF.

CDR3 loop: CASSLGESNYGYTF. CDR3 in DNA: TGTGCCAGCAGCTTGGGGGAATCTAACTATGGCTACACCTTC. The rearrangement joins TRBV5-4 to TRBJ1-2; D gene uncertain. Trimming pared 0 bases from V and 0 bases from J, leaving 6 bases between. This CDR3 has 14 amino acids. The germline gives CDR1 SGHNT, CDR2 YYREEE (reference sequence). The whole variable domain, filled in from reference TRBV5-4 and TRBJ1-2, reads ETGVTQSPTHLIKTRGQQVTLRCSSQSGHNTVSWYQQALGQGPQFIFQYYREEENGRGNFPPRFSGLQFPNYSSELNVNALELDDSALYLCASSLGESNYGYTFGSGTRLTVV.

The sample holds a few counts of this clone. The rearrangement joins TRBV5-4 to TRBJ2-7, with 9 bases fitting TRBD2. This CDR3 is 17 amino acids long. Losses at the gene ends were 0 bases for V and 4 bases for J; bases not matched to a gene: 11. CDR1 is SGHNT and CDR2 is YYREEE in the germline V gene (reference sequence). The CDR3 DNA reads TGTGCCAGCAGCTTGGAGGGGCGTAGCGGGGGTGGATACGAGCAGTACTTC. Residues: CASSLEGRSGGGYEQYF.

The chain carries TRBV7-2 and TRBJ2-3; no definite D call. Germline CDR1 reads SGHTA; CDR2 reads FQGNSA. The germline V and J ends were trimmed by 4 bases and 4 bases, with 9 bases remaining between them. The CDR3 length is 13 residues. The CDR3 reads CASSSTTADTQYF. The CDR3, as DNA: TGTGCCAGCAGCTCAACGACGGCAGATACGCAGTATTTT.

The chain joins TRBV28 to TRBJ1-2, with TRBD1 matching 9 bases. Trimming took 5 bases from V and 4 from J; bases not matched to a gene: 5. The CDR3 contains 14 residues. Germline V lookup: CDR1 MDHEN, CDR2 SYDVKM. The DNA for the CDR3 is TGTGCCAGCAGTACCCCGGGACAGGGCTATGGCTACACCTTC. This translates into CASSTPGQGYGYTF.

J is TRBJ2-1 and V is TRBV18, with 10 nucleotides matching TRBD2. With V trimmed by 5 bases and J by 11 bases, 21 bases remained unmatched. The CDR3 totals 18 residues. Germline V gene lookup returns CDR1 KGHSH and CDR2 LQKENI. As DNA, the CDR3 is TGTGCCAGCTCAACCTTATCTAGCGGGGGAGTTGAGTCAGGGAAGCAGTTCTTC. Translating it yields CASSTLSSGGVESGKQFF. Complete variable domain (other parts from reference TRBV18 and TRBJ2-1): NAGVMQNPRHLVRRRGQEARLRCSPMKGHSHVYWYRQLPEEGLKFMVYLQKENIIDESGMPKERFSAEFPKEGPSILRIQQVVRGDSAAYFCASSTLSSGGVESGKQFFGPGTRLTVL.

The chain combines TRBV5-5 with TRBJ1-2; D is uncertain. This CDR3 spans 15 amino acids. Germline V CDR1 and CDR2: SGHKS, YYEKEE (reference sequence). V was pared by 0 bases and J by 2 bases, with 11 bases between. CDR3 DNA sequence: TGTGCCAGCAGCTTGGCCGCGCTAGGAAACTATGGCTACACCTTC. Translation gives CASSLAALGNYGYTF.

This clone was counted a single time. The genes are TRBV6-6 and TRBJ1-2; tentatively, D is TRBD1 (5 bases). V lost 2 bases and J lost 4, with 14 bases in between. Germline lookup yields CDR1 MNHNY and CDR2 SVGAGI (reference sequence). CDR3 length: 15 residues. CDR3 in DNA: TGTGCCAGCAGTTACGACCAGGGTTACCTCTATGGCTACACCTTC. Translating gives CASSYDQGYLYGYTF.

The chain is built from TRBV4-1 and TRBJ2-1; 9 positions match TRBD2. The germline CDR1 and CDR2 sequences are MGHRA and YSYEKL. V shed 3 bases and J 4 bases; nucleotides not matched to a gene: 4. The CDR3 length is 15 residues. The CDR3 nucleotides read TGCGCCAGCAGCCACCTAGCGGGGCATTACAATGAGCAGTTCTTC. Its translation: CASSHLAGHYNEQFF.

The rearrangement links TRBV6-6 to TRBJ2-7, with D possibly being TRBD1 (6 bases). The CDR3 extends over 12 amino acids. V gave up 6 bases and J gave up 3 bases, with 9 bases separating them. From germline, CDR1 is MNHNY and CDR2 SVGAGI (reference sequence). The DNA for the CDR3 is TGTGCCAGCAGCCAACAGGGCTACGAGCAGTACTTC. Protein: CASSQQGYEQYF.

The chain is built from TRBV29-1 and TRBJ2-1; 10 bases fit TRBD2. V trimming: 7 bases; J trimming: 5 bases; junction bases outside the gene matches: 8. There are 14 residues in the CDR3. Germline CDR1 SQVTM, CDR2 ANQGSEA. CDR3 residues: CSALTSGLNNEQFF. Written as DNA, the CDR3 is TGCAGCGCTTTGACTAGCGGGCTGAACAATGAGCAGTTCTTC.

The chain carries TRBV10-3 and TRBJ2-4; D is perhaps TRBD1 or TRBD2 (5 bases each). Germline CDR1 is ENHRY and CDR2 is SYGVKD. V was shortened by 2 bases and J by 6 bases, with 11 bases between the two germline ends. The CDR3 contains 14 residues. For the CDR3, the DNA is TGTGCCATCAGTGAGGCGATGGGGGTAAACATTCAGTACTTC. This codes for CAISEAMGVNIQYF.